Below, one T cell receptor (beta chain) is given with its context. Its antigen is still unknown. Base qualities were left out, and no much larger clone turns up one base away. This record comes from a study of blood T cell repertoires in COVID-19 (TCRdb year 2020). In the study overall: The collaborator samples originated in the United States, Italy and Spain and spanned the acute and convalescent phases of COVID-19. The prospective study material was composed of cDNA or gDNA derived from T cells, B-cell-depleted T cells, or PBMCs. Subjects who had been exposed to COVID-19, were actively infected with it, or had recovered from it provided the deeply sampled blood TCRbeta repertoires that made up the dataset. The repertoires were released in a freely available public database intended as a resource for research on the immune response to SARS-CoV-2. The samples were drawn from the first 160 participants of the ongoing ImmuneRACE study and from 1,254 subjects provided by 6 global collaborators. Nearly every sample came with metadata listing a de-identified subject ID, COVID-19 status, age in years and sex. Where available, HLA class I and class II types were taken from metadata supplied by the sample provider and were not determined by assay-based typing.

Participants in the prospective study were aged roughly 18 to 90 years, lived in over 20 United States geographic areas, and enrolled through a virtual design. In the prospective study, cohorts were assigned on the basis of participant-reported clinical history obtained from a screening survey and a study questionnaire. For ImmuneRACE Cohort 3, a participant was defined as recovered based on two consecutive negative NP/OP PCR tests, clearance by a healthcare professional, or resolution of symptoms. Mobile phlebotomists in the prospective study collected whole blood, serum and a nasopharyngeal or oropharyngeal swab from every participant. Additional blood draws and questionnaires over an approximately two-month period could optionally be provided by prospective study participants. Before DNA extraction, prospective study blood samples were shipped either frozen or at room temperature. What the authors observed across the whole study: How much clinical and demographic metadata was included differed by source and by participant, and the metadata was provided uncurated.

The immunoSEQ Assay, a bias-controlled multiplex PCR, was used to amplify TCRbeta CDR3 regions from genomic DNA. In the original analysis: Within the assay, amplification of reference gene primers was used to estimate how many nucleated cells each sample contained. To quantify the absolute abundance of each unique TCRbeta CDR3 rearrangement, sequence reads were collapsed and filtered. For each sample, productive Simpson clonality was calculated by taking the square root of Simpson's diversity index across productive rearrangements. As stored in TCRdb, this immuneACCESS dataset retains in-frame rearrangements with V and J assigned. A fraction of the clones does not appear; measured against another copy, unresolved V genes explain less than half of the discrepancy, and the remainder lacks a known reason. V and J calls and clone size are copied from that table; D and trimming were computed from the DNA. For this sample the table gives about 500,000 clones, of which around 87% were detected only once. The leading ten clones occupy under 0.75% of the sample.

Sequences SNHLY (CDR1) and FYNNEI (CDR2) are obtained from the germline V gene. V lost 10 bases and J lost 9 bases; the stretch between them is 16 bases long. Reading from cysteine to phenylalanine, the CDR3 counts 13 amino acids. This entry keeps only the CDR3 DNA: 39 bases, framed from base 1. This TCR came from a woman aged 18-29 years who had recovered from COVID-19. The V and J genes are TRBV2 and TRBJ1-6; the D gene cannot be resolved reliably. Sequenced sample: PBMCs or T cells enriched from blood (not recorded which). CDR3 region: CATTAQGSSPLHF. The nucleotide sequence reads TGTGCCACCACGGCCCAAGGGAGTTCACCCCTCCACTTT.